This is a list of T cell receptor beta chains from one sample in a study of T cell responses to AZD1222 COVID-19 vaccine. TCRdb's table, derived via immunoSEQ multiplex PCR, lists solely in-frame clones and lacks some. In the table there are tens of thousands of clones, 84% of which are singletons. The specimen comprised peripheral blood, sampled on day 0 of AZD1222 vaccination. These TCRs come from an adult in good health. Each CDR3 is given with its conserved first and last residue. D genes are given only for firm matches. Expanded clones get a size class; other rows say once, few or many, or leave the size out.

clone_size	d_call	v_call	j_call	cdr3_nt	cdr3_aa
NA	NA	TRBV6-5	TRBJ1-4	TGTGCCAGCAGTTACCCCGGAGGGGGTAATGAAAAACTGTTTTTT	CASSYPGGGNEKLFF
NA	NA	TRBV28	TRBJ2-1	TGTGCCAGCAGTTTATTGGGCGGGGGCGCGGACAATGAGCAGTTCTTC	CASSLLGGGADNEQFF
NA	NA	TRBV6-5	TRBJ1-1	TGTGCCAGCACCCAAGACAGACTTAACACTGAAGCTTTCTTT	CASTQDRLNTEAFF
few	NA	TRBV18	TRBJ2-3	TGTGCCAGCTCACCCGTGGGGACGCGTACAGATACGCAGTATTTT	CASSPVGTRTDTQYF
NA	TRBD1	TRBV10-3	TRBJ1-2	TGTGCCATCAGTGAGCGAATACAGGGGATTGATGGCTACACCTTC	CAISERIQGIDGYTF
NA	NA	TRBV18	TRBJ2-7	TGTGCCAGCTCAGTAGGGATATACGAGCAGTACTTC	CASSVGIYEQYF
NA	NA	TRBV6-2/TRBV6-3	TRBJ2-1	TGTGCCAGCAGTTATTGGGGGAGCTCCTACAATGAGCAGTTCTTC	CASSYWGSSYNEQFF
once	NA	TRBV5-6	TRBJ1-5	TGTGCCAGCAGCTTGGGTGTGGGTCAGCCCCAGCATTTT	CASSLGVGQPQHF
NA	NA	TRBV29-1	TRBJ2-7	TGCAGCACCGGGGGAACCTTGGGGGAGCAGTACTTC	CSTGGTLGEQYF
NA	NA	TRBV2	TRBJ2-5	TGTGCCAGCAGTGAAAGAGGAGCTGATATAATCCAAGAGACCCAGTACTTC	CASSERGADIIQETQYF
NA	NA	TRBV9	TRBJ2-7	TGTGCCAGCAGCGGAGGGACGGCCAGCTCCTACGAGCAGTACTTC	CASSGGTASSYEQYF
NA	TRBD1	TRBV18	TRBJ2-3	TGTGCCAGCTCACCACCCGCCGGGACAGGGGAGGCAGATACGCAGTATTTT	CASSPPAGTGEADTQYF
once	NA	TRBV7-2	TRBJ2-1	TGTGCCAGCAGCAGAGCAGGGATGGGCGCCTACAATGAGCAGTTCTTC	CASSRAGMGAYNEQFF
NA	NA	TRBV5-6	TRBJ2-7	TGTGCCAGCAGCTTGGGGGGAGACTACGAGCAGTACTTC	CASSLGGDYEQYF
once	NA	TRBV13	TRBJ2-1	TGTGCCAGCAGCTTAATATTCGGGCAATCCCCGCAGTTCTTC	CASSLIFGQSPQFF
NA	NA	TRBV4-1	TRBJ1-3	TGCGCCAGCAGCCAAGGTCTGGGTTTAGGGCCTGGAAACACCATATATTTT	CASSQGLGLGPGNTIYF
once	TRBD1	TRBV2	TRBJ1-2	TGTGCCAGCAGTGAAATCCGGGACAGGGTGGAATATGGCTACACCTTC	CASSEIRDRVEYGYTF
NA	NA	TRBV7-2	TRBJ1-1	TGTGCCAGCAGGCAACGGGGAGGGCGGGACACTGAAGCTTTCTTT	CASRQRGGRDTEAFF
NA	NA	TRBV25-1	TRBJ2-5	TGTGCCAGCAAAGGGGAGACCCAGTACTTC	CASKGETQYF
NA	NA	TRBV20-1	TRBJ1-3	TGCAGTGCTAGTGGGGGGTACTCTCCTGGAAACACCATATATTTT	CSASGGYSPGNTIYF
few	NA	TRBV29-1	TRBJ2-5	TGCAGTGCTCTTAGCCCTATGCAAGAGACCCAGTACTTC	CSALSPMQETQYF
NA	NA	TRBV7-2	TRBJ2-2	TGTGCCAGCAGCTTCTTGAGGACCGGGGAGCTGTTTTTT	CASSFLRTGELFF
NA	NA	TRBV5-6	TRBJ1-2	TGTGCCAGCAGCTCCGGGCCCCACTATGGCTACACCTTC	CASSSGPHYGYTF